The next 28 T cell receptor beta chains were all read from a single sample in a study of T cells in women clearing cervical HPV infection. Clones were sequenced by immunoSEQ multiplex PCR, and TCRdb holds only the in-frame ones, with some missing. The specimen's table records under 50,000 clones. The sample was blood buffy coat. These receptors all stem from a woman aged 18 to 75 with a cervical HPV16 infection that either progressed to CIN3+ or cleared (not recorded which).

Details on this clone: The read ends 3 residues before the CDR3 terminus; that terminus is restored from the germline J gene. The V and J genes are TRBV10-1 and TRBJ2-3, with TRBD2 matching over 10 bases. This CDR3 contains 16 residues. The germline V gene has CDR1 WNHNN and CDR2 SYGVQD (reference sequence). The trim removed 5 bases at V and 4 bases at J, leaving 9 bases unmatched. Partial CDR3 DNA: TGCGCCAGCAGTTCCCTAGCGGGGGCCCTGCCAGATACG. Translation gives CASSSLAGALPDT. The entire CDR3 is CASSSLAGALPDTQYF.

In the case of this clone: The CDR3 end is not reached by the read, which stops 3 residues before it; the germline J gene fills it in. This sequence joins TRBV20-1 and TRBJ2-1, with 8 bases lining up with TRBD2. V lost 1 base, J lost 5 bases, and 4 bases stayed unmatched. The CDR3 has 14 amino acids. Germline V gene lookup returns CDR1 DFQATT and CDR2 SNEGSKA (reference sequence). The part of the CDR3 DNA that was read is TGCAGTGCTAGAGGCGGGGGGATCGACAATGAG. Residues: CSARGGGIDNE. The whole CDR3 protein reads CSARGGGIDNEQFF.

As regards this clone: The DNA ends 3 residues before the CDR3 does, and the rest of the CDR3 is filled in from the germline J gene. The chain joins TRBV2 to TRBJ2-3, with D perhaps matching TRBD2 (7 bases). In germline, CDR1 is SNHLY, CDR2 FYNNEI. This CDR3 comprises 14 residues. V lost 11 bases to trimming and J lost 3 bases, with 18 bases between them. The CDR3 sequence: CAGVGGGSTDTQYF. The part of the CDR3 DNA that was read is TGTGCCGGAGTAGGGGGGGGCAGTACAGATACG.

The CDR3 DNA, read in part, is TGTGCCAGCAGTTTAGGGGCAAGCCAAGAGACC. It specifies CASSLGASQET. Given in full, the CDR3 is CASSLGASQETQYF. The rearrangement uses TRBV12-3 or TRBV12-4 and TRBJ2-5; D gene unclear. The CDR3 goes on 3 residues after the read ends, and that part is filled in from the germline J gene. The V end was cut by 1 base, the J end by 1 base, with 7 bases between. The CDR3 extends over 14 amino acids.

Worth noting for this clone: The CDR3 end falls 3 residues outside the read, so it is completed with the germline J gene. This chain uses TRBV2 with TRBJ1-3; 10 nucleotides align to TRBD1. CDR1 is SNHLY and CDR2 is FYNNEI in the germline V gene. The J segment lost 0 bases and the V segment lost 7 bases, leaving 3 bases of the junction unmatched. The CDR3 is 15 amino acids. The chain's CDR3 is CASKDRGSSGNTIYF. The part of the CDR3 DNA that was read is TGTGCCAGCAAGGACAGGGGGTCCTCTGGAAACACC.

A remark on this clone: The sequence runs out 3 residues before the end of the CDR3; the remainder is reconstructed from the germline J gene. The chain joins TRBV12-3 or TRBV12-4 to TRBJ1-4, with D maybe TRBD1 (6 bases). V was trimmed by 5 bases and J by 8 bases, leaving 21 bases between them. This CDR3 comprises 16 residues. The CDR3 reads CASSPIRGFGEEKLFF. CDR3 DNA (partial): TGTGCCAGCAGTCCAATCAGGGGATTCGGGGAGGAAAAA.

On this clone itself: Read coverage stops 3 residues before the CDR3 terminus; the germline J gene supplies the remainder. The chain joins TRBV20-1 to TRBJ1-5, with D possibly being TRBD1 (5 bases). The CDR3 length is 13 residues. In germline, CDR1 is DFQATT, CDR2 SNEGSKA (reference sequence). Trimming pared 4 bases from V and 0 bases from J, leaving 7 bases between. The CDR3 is CSAIRASNQPQHF. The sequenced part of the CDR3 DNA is TGCAGTGCTATCAGGGCTAGCAATCAGCCC.

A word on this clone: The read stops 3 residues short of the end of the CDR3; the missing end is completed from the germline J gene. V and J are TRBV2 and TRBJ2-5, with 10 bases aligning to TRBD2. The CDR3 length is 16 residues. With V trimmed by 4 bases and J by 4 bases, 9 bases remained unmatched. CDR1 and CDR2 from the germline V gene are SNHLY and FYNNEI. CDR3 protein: CASSGATSGSSETQYF. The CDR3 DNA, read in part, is TGTGCCAGCAGTGGAGCGACTAGCGGGTCTTCAGAGACC. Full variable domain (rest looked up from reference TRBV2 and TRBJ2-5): EPEVTQTPSHQVTQMGQEVILRCVPISNHLYFYWYRQILGQKVEFLVSFYNNEISEKSEIFDDQFSVERPDGSNFTLKIRSTKLEDSAMYFCASSGATSGSSETQYFGPGTRLLVL.

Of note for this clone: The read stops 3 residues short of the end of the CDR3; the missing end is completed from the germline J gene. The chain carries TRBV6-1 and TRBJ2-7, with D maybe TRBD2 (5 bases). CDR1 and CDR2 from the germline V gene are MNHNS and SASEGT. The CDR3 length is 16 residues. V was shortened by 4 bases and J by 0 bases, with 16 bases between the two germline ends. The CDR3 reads CASSARITGSSYEQYF. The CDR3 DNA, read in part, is TGTGCCAGCAGTGCCCGAATTACGGGGTCCTCCTACGAG.

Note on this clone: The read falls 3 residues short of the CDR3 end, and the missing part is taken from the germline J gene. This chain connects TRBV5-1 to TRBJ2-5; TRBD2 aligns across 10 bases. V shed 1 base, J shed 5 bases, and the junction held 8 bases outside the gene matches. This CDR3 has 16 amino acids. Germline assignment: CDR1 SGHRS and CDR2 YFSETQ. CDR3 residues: CASSLSLSLAGETQYF. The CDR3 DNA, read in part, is TGCGCCAGCAGCTTGTCCCTCTCACTAGCGGGGGAGACC.

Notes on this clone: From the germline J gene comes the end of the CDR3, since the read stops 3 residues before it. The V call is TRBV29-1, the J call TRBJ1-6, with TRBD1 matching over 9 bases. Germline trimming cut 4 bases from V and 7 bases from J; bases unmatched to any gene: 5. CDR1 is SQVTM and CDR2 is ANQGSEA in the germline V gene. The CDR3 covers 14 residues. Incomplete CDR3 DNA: TGCAGCGTTGCAGCCGGGACAGGGAATTCACCC. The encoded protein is CSVAAGTGNSP. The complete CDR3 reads CSVAAGTGNSPLHF.

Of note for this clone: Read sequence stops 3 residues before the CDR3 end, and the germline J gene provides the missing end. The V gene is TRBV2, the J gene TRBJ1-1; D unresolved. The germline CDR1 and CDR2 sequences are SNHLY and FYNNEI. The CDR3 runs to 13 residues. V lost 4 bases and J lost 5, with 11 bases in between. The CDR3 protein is CASSVSKGTEAFF. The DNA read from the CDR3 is TGTGCCAGCAGTGTCTCAAAGGGTACTGAA.

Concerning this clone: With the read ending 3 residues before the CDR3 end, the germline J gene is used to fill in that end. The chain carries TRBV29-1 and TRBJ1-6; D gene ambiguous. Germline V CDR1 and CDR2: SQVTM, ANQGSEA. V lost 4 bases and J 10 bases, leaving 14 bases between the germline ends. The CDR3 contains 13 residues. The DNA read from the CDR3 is TGCAGCGTTGCCGCGGGTCAAGGGTCACCC. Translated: CSVAAGQGSP. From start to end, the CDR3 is CSVAAGQGSPLHF.

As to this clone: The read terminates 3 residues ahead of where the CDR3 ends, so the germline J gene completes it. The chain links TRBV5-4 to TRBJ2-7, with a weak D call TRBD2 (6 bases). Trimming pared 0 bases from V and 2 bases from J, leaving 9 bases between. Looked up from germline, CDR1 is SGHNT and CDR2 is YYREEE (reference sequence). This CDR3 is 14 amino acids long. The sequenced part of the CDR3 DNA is TGTGCCAGCAGCTTGGGGGGGGAGACCTACGAG. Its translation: CASSLGGETYE. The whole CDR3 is CASSLGGETYEQYF.

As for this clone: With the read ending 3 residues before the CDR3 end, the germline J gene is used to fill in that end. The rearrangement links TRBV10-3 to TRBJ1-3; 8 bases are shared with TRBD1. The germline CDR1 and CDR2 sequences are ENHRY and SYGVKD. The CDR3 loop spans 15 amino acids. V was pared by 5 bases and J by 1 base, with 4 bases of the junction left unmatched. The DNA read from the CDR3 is TGTGCCATCAGTTCACGACAGGGGTCTGGAAACACC. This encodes CAISSRQGSGNT. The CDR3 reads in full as CAISSRQGSGNTIYF.

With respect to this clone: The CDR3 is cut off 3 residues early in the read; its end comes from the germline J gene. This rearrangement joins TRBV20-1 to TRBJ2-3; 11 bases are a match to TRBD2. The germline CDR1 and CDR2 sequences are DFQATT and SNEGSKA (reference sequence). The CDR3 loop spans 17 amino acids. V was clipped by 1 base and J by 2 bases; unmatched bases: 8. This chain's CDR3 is CSARAPSGGFNTDTQYF. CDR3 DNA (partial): TGCAGTGCTAGAGCCCCTAGCGGGGGGTTTAACACAGATACG.

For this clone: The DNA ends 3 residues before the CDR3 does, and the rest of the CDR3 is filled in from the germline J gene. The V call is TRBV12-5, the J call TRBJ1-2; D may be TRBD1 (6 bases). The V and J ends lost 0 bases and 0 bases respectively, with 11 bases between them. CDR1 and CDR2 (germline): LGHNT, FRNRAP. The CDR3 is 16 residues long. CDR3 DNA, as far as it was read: TGTGCTAGTGGTTTGGTACAGACAGGAGCTAACTATGGC. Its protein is CASGLVQTGANYG. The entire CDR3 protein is CASGLVQTGANYGYTF. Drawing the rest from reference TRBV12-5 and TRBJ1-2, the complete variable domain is DARVTQTPRHKVTEMGQEVTMRCQPILGHNTVFWYRQTMMQGLELLAYFRNRAPLDDSGMPKDRFSAEMPDATLATLKIQPSEPRDSAVYFCASGLVQTGANYGYTFGSGTRLTVV.

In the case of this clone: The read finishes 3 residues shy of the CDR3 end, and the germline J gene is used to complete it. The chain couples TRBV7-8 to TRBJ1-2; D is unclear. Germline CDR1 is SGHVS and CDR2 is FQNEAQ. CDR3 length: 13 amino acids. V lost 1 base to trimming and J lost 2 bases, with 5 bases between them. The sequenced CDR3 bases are TGTGCCAGCAGCTTAGACGGGAACTATGGC. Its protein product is CASSLDGNYG. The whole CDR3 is CASSLDGNYGYTF.

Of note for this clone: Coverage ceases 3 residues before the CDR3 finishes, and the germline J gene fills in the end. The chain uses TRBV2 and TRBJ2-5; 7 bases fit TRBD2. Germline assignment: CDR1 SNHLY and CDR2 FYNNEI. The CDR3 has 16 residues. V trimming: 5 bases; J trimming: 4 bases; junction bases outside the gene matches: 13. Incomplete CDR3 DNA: TGTGCCAGCAGTCACCCGCTTGGGGGGGTAGGAGAGACC. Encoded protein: CASSHPLGGVGET. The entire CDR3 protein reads CASSHPLGGVGETQYF.

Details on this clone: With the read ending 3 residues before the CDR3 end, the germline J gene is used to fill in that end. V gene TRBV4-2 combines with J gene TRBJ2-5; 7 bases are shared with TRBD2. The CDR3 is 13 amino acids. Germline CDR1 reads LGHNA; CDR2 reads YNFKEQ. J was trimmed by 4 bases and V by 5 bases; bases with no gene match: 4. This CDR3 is CASSSRGRETQYF. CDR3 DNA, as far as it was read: TGTGCCAGCAGCTCGCGGGGGAGAGAGACC.

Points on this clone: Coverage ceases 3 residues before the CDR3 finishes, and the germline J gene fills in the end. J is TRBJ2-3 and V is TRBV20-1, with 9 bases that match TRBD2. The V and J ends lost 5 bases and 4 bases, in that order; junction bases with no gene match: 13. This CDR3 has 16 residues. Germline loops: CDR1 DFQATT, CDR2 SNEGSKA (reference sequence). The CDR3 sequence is CSAPPLGGGAPDTQYF. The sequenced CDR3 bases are TGCAGTGCTCCTCCCTTAGGCGGGGGGGCCCCAGATACG.

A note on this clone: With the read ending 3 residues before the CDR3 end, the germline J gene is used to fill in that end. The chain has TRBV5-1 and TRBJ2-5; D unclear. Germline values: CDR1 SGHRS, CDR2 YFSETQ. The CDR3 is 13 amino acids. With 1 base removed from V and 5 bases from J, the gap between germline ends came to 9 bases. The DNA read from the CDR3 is TGCGCCAGCAGCTTGCGTGGTGGCGAGACC. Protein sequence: CASSLRGGET. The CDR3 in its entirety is CASSLRGGETQYF.

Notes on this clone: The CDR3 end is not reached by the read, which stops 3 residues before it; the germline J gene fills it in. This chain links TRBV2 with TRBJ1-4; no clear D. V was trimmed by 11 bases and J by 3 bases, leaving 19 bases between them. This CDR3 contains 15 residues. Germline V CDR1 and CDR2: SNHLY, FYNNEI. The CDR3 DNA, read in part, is TGTGCCGGAGCACTTACAGAAGTAGCTAATGAAAAA. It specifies CAGALTEVANEK. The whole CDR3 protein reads CAGALTEVANEKLFF.

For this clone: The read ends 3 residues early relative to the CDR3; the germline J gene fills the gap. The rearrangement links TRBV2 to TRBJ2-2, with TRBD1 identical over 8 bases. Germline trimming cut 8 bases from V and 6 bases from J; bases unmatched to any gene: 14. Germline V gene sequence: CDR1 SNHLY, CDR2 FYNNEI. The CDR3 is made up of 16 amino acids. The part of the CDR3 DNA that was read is TGTGCCAGCGTTAGGTCGACAGGGGTTATCTCCGGGGAG. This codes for CASVRSTGVISGE. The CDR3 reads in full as CASVRSTGVISGELFF.

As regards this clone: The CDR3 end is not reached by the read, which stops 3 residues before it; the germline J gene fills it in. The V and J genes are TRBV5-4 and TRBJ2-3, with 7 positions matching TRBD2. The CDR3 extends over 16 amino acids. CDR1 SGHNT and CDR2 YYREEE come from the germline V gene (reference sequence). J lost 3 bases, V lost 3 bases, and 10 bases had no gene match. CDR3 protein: CASSSNGASGTDTQYF. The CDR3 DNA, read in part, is TGTGCCAGCAGCTCCAACGGTGCTAGCGGTACAGATACG.

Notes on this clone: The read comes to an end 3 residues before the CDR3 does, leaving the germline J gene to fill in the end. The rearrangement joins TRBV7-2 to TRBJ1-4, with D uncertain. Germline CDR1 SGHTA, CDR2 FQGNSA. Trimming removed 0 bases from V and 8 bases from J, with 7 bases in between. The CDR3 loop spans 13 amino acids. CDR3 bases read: TGTGCCAGCAGCTTAGCGCTGCGGGAAAAA. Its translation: CASSLALREK. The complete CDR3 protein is CASSLALREKLFF.

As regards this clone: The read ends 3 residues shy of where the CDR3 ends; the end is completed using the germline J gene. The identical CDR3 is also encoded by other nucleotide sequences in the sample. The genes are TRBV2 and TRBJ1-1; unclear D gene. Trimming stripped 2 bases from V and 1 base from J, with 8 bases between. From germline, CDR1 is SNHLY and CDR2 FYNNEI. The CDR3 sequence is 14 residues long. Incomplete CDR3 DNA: TGTGCCAGCAGTGAATTGGCGGGGAACACTGAA. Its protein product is CASSELAGNTE. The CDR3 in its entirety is CASSELAGNTEAFF.

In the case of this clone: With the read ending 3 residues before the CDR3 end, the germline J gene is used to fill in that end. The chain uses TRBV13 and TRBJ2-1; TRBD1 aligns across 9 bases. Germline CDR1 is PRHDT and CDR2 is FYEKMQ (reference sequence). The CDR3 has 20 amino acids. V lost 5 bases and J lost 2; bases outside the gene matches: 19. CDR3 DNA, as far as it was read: TGTGCCAGCAGCCCTGGCGCCGGGACAGGGTTAAAGGGCCCCTACAATGAG. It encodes CASSPGAGTGLKGPYNE. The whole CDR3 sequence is CASSPGAGTGLKGPYNEQFF.